The 7 T cell receptor beta chains listed next were all sequenced from one sample in a study of siplizumab effects on memory and regulatory T cells. Here immunoSEQ multiplex PCR was the method, and the copy in TCRdb shows in-frame clones only, minus some. Counted here are approximately 40,000 clones, more than 80% occurring once; the ten biggest clones make up 0.25%. Sequencing used naive CD4+ T cells sorted from blood. These receptors were obtained from a human donor in good health.

The chain links TRBV2 to TRBJ1-1, with a weak D call TRBD1 (6 bases). Germline CDR1 SNHLY, CDR2 FYNNEI. The CDR3 has 14 residues. The V and J ends lost 3 bases and 5 bases respectively, with 13 bases between them. The DNA for the CDR3 is TGTGCCAGCAGTGAGGGAACAGGGTGGACTGAAGCTTTCTTT. Translating it yields CASSEGTGWTEAFF.

The rearrangement links TRBV5-1 to TRBJ1-1; 7 positions agree with TRBD1. CDR3 size: 16 residues. Trimming at V came to 2 bases and at J to 1 base, leaving 8 bases not matched to a gene. The germline CDR1 and CDR2 sequences are SGHRS and YFSETQ. In DNA form, the CDR3 reads TGCGCCAGCAGCTTCACATCAGGGGGTACGAACACTGAAGCTTTCTTT. Translating it yields CASSFTSGGTNTEAFF.

The V gene is TRBV10-1, the J gene TRBJ2-7; D is uncertain. Per the germline V gene, CDR1 is WNHNN and CDR2 is SYGVQD (reference sequence). The CDR3 totals 12 residues. V shed 4 bases and J shed 2 bases, with 6 bases lying between them. The CDR3 DNA follows: TGCGCCAGCAGTGGACCCACCTACGAGCAGTACTTC. Translated: CASSGPTYEQYF.

The chain employs TRBV4-1 and TRBJ2-1, with D possibly TRBD2 on 5 matching bases. The CDR3 consists of 13 residues. The ends were cut back, 0 bases at V and 10 bases at J, with 10 bases in the middle. CDR1 is MGHRA and CDR2 is YSYEKL in the germline V gene. CDR3 bases: TGCGCCAGCAGCCAAGATTGGGCGGGCGAGCAGTTCTTC. Protein sequence: CASSQDWAGEQFF.

The chain is built from TRBV19 and TRBJ2-5, with 10 bases fitting TRBD1. The trim removed 6 bases at V and 5 bases at J, leaving 3 bases unmatched. Germline V gene lookup returns CDR1 LNHDA and CDR2 SQIVND (reference sequence). The CDR3 covers 13 residues. The CDR3 nucleotides read TGTGCCAGTAGGGGACAGGGGAGGGAGACCCAGTACTTC. Encoded protein: CASRGQGRETQYF.

This chain links TRBV5-1 with TRBJ1-1; D is ambiguous. V was trimmed by 0 bases and J by 4 bases, leaving 10 bases between them. This CDR3 has 14 residues. Germline assignment: CDR1 SGHRS and CDR2 YFSETQ. This chain's CDR3 is CASSLEWGGTEAFF. The CDR3 DNA reads TGCGCCAGCAGCTTGGAATGGGGAGGCACTGAAGCTTTCTTT.

The chain links TRBV6-1 to TRBJ2-7; D unresolved. Germline V gene data show CDR1 as MNHNS and CDR2 as SASEGT. This CDR3 has 14 amino acids. Trimming took 6 bases from V and 2 from J, leaving 14 bases between them. CDR3 residues: CASSAQIITYEQYF. The DNA of the CDR3 is TGTGCCAGCAGCGCTCAAATAATTACCTACGAGCAGTACTTC.